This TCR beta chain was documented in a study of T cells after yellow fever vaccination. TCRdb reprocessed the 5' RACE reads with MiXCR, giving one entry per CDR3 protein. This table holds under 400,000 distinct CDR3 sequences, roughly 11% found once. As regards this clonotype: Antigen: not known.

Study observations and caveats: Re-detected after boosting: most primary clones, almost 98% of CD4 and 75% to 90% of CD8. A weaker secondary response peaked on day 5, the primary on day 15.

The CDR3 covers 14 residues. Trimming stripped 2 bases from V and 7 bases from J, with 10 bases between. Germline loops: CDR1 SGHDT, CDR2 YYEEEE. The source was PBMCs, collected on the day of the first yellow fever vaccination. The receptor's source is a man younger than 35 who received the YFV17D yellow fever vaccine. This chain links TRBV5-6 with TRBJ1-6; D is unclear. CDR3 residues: CASSFAVWNSPLHF. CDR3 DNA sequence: TGTGCCAGCAGCTTCGCGGTTTGGAATTCACCCCTCCACTTT.